The present entry profiles one T cell receptor (beta chain) with its context. These data come from a study of blood T cell repertoires in COVID-19. Clones were read by immunoSEQ multiplex PCR, and TCRdb kept only the in-frame ones, dropping some. The sample holds around 230,000 clones; about 88% are singletons and the top ten take 0.72%. Germline V CDR1 and CDR2: SNHLY, FYNNEI. V lost 8 bases and J 5 bases, leaving 19 bases between the germline ends. The CDR3 runs to 14 residues. This sequence joins TRBV2 and TRBJ2-7; perhaps TRBD1 as D (6 bases). Sequenced material: peripheral blood. The receptor was derived from a man aged 35 to 55 with acute or convalescent COVID-19. The CDR3 protein is CASEGVYARDEQYF. The CDR3 DNA reads as TGTGCCAGCGAGGGGGTTTACGCCCGGGACGAGCAGTACTTC.